This TCR beta chain was profiled in a study of T cells in Graves' hyperthyroidism and ophthalmopathy. The study, taken as a whole, reports: Using 13 V-J features, a model discriminated ophthalmopathy from stable hyperthyroidism.

V shed 1 base, J shed 2 bases, and the junction held 4 bases outside the gene matches. This CDR3 is 15 amino acids long. CDR1 and CDR2 (germline): SGHVS, FNYEAQ. Amplification targeted TCR beta CDR3 regions from RNA transcripts. An initial round of RT-PCR targeting the TCR CDR3 relied on the HTBI primer set. MiXCR, applied by TCRdb to the multiplex PCR reads, yields one record per CDR3 protein. The sample includes fewer than 550,000 distinct CDR3 sequences, approximately 24% of them seen just once. In its sample, this clonotype was seen many times. The antigen is unknown. This receptor was obtained from a woman aged 30 to 39 with Graves' ophthalmopathy. The sample consisted of blood. The rearrangement joins TRBV7-6 to TRBJ2-7, with 8 bases identical to TRBD1. In DNA, the CDR3 is TGTGCCAGCAGCTTAGGACAGGGGCCTCCCTACGAGCAGTACTTC. Residues: CASSLGQGPPYEQYF. Together with reference TRBV7-6 and TRBJ2-7, the CDR3 gives the full variable domain: GAGVSQSPRYKVTKRGQDVALRCDPISGHVSLYWYRQALGQGPEFLTYFNYEAQQDKSGLPNDRFSAERPEGSISTLTIQRTEQRDSAMYRCASSLGQGPPYEQYFGPGTRLTVT.